These 19 T cell receptor beta chains were sequenced from one sample in a study of shared clonotypes between healthy human individuals. Here immunoSEQ multiplex PCR was the method, and the copy in TCRdb shows in-frame clones only, minus some. The table shows 2 million to 2.5 million clones, with 80% to 95% occurring only once. Sequenced material: naive CD4+ T cells from PBMCs. Subset denoted: CD45RA+ positively selected. All receptors come from a man between 18 and 35 years old in good health. Some clones in this sample may be carry-over from other donors' samples.

This chain uses TRBV29-1 with TRBJ2-6; TRBD1 aligns across 7 bases. The CDR3 runs to 16 residues. V dropped 7 bases and J dropped 0; count of bases not matched to a gene: 9. Germline V gene sequence: CDR1 SQVTM, CDR2 ANQGSEA. DNA of the CDR3: TGCAGCGCTTCCGGGACAGCGAGCTCTGGGGCCAACGTCCTGACTTTC. Protein product: CSASGTASSGANVLTF.

This clone was observed once. The chain links TRBV7-6 to TRBJ2-7; 9 positions agree with TRBD2. CDR1 and CDR2 from the germline V gene are SGHVS and FNYEAQ. The V and J ends lost 0 bases and 6 bases, in that order; junction bases with no gene match: 3. The CDR3 totals 14 residues. In DNA form, the CDR3 reads TGTGCCAGCAGCTTAGCTAGCGGGAGAGGCGAGCAGTACTTC. Its translation: CASSLASGRGEQYF.

CDR3 loop: CASSFGGRPGRTGELFF. CDR3 bases: TGTGCCAGCAGCTTCGGTGGCAGGCCGGGAAGGACCGGGGAGCTGTTTTTT. The chain combines TRBV5-8 with TRBJ2-2; possible D gene TRBD2, 5 bases. CDR1 and CDR2 (germline): SGHTS, YDEGEE. V lost 2 bases, J lost 5 bases, and 19 bases lay in between. This CDR3 comprises 17 residues.

A few counts support this clone. J is TRBJ2-2 and V is TRBV10-1; D not resolved. The CDR3 length is 12 residues. V was shortened by 3 bases and J by 3 bases, with 2 bases between the two germline ends. Per germline, CDR1 WNHNN and CDR2 SYGVQD (reference sequence). CDR3 bases: TGCGCCAGCAGTGATCACACCGGGGAGCTGTTTTTT. This translates into CASSDHTGELFF.

This clone has only one observation. This rearrangement joins TRBV7-2 to TRBJ2-1; D is unclear. This CDR3 region has 12 residues. The ends were cut back, 2 bases at V and 9 bases at J, with 8 bases in the middle. CDR1 is SGHTA and CDR2 is FQGNSA in the germline V gene. CDR3 amino acids: CASSLLLIEQFF. The CDR3, as DNA: TGTGCCAGCAGCTTACTCTTAATTGAGCAGTTCTTC.

The V gene is TRBV11-2, the J gene TRBJ1-1; D uncertain. This CDR3 has 14 amino acids. Trimming took 0 bases from V and 4 from J, leaving 9 bases between them. Germline CDR1 reads SGHAT; CDR2 reads FQNNGV. This chain's CDR3 is CASSLEPVGTEAFF. The CDR3 nucleotides read TGTGCCAGCAGCTTAGAGCCGGTTGGCACTGAAGCTTTCTTT.

The sample holds one count of this clone. The rearrangement joins TRBV19 to TRBJ2-2, with a possible D match to TRBD1 (6 bases). Per germline, CDR1 LNHDA and CDR2 SQIVND (reference sequence). V shed 3 bases and J shed 5 bases, with 16 bases lying between them. This CDR3 is built from 16 residues. The CDR3 reads CASSIRGGERTGELFF. The CDR3 DNA sequence: TGTGCCAGTAGTATCAGGGGTGGTGAGCGGACCGGGGAGCTGTTTTTT.

As regards this clone: This same CDR3 is encoded by further DNA sequences in the sample. This rearrangement joins TRBV28 to TRBJ1-2; the match to TRBD1 covers 9 bases. The CDR3 extends over 14 amino acids. V shed 4 bases and J 5 bases; nucleotides not matched to a gene: 5. From germline, CDR1 is MDHEN and CDR2 SYDVKM. CDR3 in amino acids: CASSSTGTGYGYTF. In DNA form, the CDR3 reads TGTGCCAGCAGTTCGACCGGGACAGGGTATGGCTACACCTTC.

The rearrangement joins TRBV2 to TRBJ2-3; 7 nucleotides align to TRBD2. CDR1 is SNHLY and CDR2 is FYNNEI in the germline V gene. The V gene end was trimmed by 8 bases and the J gene end by 3 bases; junction bases not matched to a gene: 5. The CDR3 length is 13 residues. The DNA of the CDR3 is TGTGCCAGCGGGAGGGACCTAACAGATACGCAGTATTTT. It codes for CASGRDLTDTQYF.

The V call is TRBV11-3, the J call TRBJ2-2; 7 bases fit TRBD2. Looked up from germline, CDR1 is SGHNT and CDR2 is YENEEA. CDR3 length: 17 residues. Trimming removed 0 bases from V and 6 bases from J; junction bases left unmatched: 10. The CDR3 DNA reads TGTGCCAGCAGCTTAGAAGTGGGGGGGATGGTCCCCGGGGAGCTGTTTTTT. Encoded protein: CASSLEVGGMVPGELFF.

The J gene is TRBJ2-7, the V gene TRBV5-1, with D perhaps given as TRBD1 or TRBD2 (5 bases each). Germline V gene lookup returns CDR1 SGHRS and CDR2 YFSETQ. This CDR3 comprises 14 residues. V dropped 3 bases and J dropped 2 bases, with 12 bases sitting between them. CDR3 region: CASSSPGPPYEQYF. For the CDR3, the DNA is TGCGCCAGCAGCTCCCCGGGACCACCCTACGAGCAGTACTTC.

The gene calls are TRBV5-4 and TRBJ2-5; D remains unclear. CDR3 size: 16 residues. Germline CDR1 and CDR2: SGHNT and YYREEE (reference sequence). V was trimmed by 1 base and J by 1 base, leaving 14 bases between them. Here the CDR3 DNA reads TGTGCCAGCAGCTTGATGGTTTGGGGTTTCCAAGAGACCCAGTACTTC. Amino acids: CASSLMVWGFQETQYF.

The V gene is TRBV5-1, the J gene TRBJ2-3, with 14 nucleotides matching TRBD2. Germline V CDR1 and CDR2: SGHRS, YFSETQ. The V and J ends lost 4 bases and 5 bases, in that order; junction bases with no gene match: 6. CDR3 length equals 16 residues. The CDR3 protein is CASSKTSGRVGDTQYF. DNA of the CDR3: TGCGCCAGCAGCAAGACTAGCGGGAGGGTAGGAGATACGCAGTATTTT.

As for this clone: This CDR3 is also generated by other DNA sequences in the sample. This rearrangement joins TRBV7-8 to TRBJ2-1; D may be TRBD2 (5 bases). This CDR3 has 15 amino acids. Trimming took 1 base from V and 0 from J, leaving 7 bases between them. Germline-derived CDR1 and CDR2 are SGHVS and FQNEAQ. DNA of the CDR3: TGTGCCAGCAGCTTAGTGGGGAGCTCCTACAATGAGCAGTTCTTC. Translated, it gives CASSLVGSSYNEQFF.

The chain is built from TRBV11-1 and TRBJ2-2; TRBD1 is a possible D gene (6 bases). V was trimmed by 5 bases and J by 7 bases, leaving 23 bases between them. The CDR3 runs 17 residues. The germline V gene encodes CDR1 SGHAT and CDR2 FQDESV (reference sequence). The CDR3 is CASSLLPGLSTGGELFF. As DNA, the CDR3 is TGTGCCAGCAGCCTCCTCCCAGGGCTATCGACAGGCGGGGAGCTGTTTTTT.

As to this clone: The same CDR3 arises from other DNA sequences in this sample as well. This chain uses TRBV9 with TRBJ2-7; D gene unclear. V was shortened by 0 bases and J by 4 bases, with 8 bases between the two germline ends. The CDR3 sequence is 13 residues long. CDR1 is SGDLS, CDR2 YYNGEE, per germline. CDR3 in amino acids: CASSVGFGYEQYF. CDR3 DNA: TGTGCCAGCAGCGTAGGGTTCGGGTACGAGCAGTACTTC.

This clone has more than one count but fewer than ten. The chain carries TRBV19 and TRBJ1-5, with D unclear. Trimming left V 3 bases short and J 9 bases short, with 9 bases between. Germline CDR1 LNHDA, CDR2 SQIVND (reference sequence). This CDR3 spans 12 amino acids. This CDR3 reads CASSILLGPQHF. The CDR3 DNA reads as TGTGCCAGTAGTATCCTCTTAGGGCCCCAGCATTTT.

V usage is TRBV7-7 and J usage is TRBJ2-5; TRBD1 aligns across 8 bases. Germline V gives CDR1 SSHAT, CDR2 FNYEAQ (reference sequence). The CDR3 totals 14 residues. After removal of 5 bases from V and 5 bases from J, the junction contained 7 bases not matched to a gene. The CDR3 DNA is TGTGCCAGCAGCCTCCGACAGGGGATGGAGACCCAGTACTTC. Translating gives CASSLRQGMETQYF.

The V gene is TRBV7-3, the J gene TRBJ2-1; D is undetermined. The CDR3 contains 15 residues. CDR1 and CDR2 (germline): SGHTA, FQGTGA. V was cut by 5 bases and J by 0 bases, with 11 bases left in between. This chain's CDR3 is CASSKTPASYNEQFF. Here the CDR3 DNA reads TGTGCCAGCAGCAAGACCCCAGCCTCCTACAATGAGCAGTTCTTC.